This T cell receptor (beta chain) is drawn from a study of blood T cells in healthy people across ages. Study results and limitations: Compared with aged donors, long-lived donors showed fewer expanded clones, suggesting selection. Per-million-T-cell TCR beta diversity fell roughly linearly with age. In these data, TCR beta diversity tracked strongly with naive T cell percentage.

The authors ran a second PCR of 7 to 11 cycles using a sample-barcoded 5' primer and a J-beta primer mix. MiXCR, applied by TCRdb to the 5' RACE reads, yields one record per CDR3 protein. The sample has 700,000 or so distinct CDR3 sequences; 20% to 25% are singletons. Each donor gave approximately 9.5 milliliters of peripheral blood. The CDR3 extends over 15 amino acids. Trimming removed 2 bases at V and 2 bases at J, with 12 bases between. Remarks on this clonotype: What it recognizes is unknown.

The sequencing sample was made of blood. The clonotype originates from a man between 65 and 85 years old in good health. This chain joins TRBV12-3 or TRBV12-4 and TRBJ1-1, with a tentative D call TRBD1 (6 bases). CDR3 amino acids: CASSLQGPSNTEAFF. The CDR3, as DNA: TGTGCCAGCAGTTTACAGGGGCCGTCTAACACTGAAGCTTTCTTT.